This T cell receptor beta chain was sequenced in a study of identical twins. Germline loops: CDR1 DFQATT, CDR2 SNEGSKA (reference sequence). CDR3 size: 14 residues. V was pared by 3 bases and J by 1 base, with 6 bases of the junction left unmatched. MiXCR was run by TCRdb on the 5' RACE reads, yielding one entry per CDR3 protein. The top ten hold about 38% of the sample, which has about 190,000 distinct CDR3 sequences, about 15% seen once. The same data also went into a second study, on T cells expressing NK-cell markers. From that second work: A range of about 1.0-7.5% of CD8+ T cells consisted of dominant NKG2C+ clonotypes in 6 or 7 donors.

The TCR comes from a young woman in good health. This rearrangement joins TRBV20-1 to TRBJ2-7; 7 nucleotides agree with TRBD2. Sequenced sample: CD8+ T cells sorted from blood. The CDR3 protein is CSASERERSYEQYF. Here the CDR3 DNA reads TGCAGTGCTAGCGAGCGGGAACGATCCTACGAGCAGTACTTC.